This T cell receptor (beta chain) is from a study of blood T cells in healthy people across ages. Study-wide context: Through template switching, about one barcoded beta molecule was captured per two T cells, as measured in model experiments.

This clonotype was recorded a few times. Its antigen is not identified. A sample-barcoded 5' primer and a J-beta primer mix were used in a second PCR of roughly 7 to 11 cycles. TCRdb called the 5' RACE reads again in MiXCR, with one record for every CDR3 protein. The sample comprises 700,000 or so distinct CDR3 sequences, roughly 41% of which are singletons, and about 32% rests with the top ten. A minimum of 5.5 micrograms of total RNA was extracted per sample. Regarding the study as a whole: With age, beta diversity per million T cells declined roughly linearly, significantly by approximately 40.

Germline-derived CDR1 and CDR2 are LGHNA and YSLEER. CDR3 length equals 17 residues. J lost 4 bases, V lost 0 bases, and 5 bases had no gene match. This chain uses TRBV4-3 with TRBJ2-3, with 12 positions matching TRBD2. The specimen was blood. The receptor's source is a man older than 75 in good health. The CDR3, as DNA: TGCGCCAGCAGCCAAGATATGCTAGCGGGAGGGCCAGATACGCAGTATTTT. It is translated as CASSQDMLAGGPDTQYF.